What follows is one T cell receptor beta chain and its context. This sample stems from a study of control samples from healthy donors and cancer patients. Assay: immunoSEQ multiplex PCR; the TCRdb copy retains only in-frame clones and omits some. The repertoire has over 100,000 clones, roughly 92% of them found once; the top ten carry 4.5% to 7%. The sample taken for sequencing was blood. The TCR comes from a man in his late teens or twenties in good health.

The CDR3 protein is CASSYGGGPYEQYF. The CDR3 DNA sequence: TGTGCCAGCAGTTATGGGGGCGGCCCCTACGAGCAGTACTTC. The V and J genes are TRBV6-6 and TRBJ2-7, with D maybe TRBD1 (6 bases). This CDR3 has 14 amino acids. Looked up from germline, CDR1 is MNHNY and CDR2 is SVGAGI (reference sequence). V was cut by 3 bases and J by 2 bases, with 11 bases left in between.